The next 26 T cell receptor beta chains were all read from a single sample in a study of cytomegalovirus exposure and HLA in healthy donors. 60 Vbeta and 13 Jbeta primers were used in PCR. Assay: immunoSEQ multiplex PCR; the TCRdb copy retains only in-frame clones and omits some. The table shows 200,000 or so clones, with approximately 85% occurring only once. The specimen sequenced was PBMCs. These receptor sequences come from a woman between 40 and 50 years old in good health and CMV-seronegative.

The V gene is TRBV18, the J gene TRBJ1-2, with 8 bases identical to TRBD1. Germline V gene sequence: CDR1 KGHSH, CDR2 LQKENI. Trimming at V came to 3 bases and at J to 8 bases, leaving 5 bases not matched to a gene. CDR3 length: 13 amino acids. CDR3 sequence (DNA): TGTGCCAGCTCACCTATACAGGGGGAAGGCTACACCTTC. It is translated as CASSPIQGEGYTF.

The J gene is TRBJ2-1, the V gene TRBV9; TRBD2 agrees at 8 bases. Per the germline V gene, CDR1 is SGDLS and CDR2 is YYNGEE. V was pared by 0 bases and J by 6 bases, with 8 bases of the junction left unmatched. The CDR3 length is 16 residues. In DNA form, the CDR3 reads TGTGCCAGCAGCGTAGACGGGGGGGGACTCCGCAATGAGCAGTTCTTC. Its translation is CASSVDGGGLRNEQFF.

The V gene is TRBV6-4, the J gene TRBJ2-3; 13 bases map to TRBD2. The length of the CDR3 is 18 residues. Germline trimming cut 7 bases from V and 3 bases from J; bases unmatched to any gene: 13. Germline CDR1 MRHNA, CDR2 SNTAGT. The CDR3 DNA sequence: TGTGCCAGCACCGAGGGGAGGACTAGCGGGGGTGGGACAGATACGCAGTATTTT. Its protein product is CASTEGRTSGGGTDTQYF.

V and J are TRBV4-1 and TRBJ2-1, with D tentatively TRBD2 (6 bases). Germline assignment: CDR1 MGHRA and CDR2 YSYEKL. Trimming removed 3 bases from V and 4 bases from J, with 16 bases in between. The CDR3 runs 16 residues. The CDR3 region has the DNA TGCGCCAGCAGCCAGCTTCCGGGGCTAGCGTACAATGAGCAGTTCTTC. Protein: CASSQLPGLAYNEQFF.

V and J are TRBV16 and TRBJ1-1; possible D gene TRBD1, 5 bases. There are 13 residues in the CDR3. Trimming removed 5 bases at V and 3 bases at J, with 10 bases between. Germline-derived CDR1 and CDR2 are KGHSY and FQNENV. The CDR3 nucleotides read TGTGCCAGCAGCGCGGGGGGGTACACTGAAGCTTTCTTT. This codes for CASSAGGYTEAFF.

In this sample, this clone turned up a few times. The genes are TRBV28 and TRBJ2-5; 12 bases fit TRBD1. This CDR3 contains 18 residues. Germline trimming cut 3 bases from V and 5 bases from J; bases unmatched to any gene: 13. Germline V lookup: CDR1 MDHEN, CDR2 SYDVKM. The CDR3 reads CASSFLGQGARGGETQYF. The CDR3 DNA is TGTGCCAGCAGTTTCCTGGGACAGGGGGCTAGGGGGGGGGAGACCCAGTACTTC.

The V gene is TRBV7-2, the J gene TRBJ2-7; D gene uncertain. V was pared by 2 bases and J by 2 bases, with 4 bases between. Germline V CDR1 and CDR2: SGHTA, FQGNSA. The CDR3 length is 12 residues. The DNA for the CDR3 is TGTGCCAGCAGCTTACAGGCCTACGAGCAGTACTTC. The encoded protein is CASSLQAYEQYF.

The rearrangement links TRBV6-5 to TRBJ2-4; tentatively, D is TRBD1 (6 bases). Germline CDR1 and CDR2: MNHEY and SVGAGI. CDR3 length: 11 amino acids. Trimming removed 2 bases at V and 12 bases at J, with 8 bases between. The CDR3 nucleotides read TGTGCCAGCAGTTACGGGGACACTCAGTACTTC. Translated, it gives CASSYGDTQYF.

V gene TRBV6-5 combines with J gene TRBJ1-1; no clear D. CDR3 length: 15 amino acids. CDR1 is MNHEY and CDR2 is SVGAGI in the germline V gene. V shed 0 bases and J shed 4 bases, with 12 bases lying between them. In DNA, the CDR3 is TGTGCCAGCAGTTACTCCCCCCCCGGGAGCACTGAAGCTTTCTTT. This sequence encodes CASSYSPPGSTEAFF.

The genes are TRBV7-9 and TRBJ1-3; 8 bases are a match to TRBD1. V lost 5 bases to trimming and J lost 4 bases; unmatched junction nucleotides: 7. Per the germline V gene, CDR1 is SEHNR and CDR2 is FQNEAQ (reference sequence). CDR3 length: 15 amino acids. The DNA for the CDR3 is TGTGCCAGCAGCCGGGGGACAGGAGAAGGAAACACCATATATTTT. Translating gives CASSRGTGEGNTIYF.

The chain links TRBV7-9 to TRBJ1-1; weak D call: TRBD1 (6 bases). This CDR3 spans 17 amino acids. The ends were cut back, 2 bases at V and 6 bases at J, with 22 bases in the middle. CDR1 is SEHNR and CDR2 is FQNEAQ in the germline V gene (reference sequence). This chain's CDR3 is CASSLRTGPTTYSEAFF. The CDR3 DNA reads TGTGCCAGCAGCTTAAGAACAGGGCCAACTACTTACTCTGAAGCTTTCTTT. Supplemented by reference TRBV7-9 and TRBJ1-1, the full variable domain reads DTGVSQNPRHKITKRGQNVTFRCDPISEHNRLYWYRQTLGQGPEFLTYFQNEAQLEKSRLLSDRFSAERPKGSFSTLEIQRTEQGDSAMYLCASSLRTGPTTYSEAFFGQGTRLTVV.

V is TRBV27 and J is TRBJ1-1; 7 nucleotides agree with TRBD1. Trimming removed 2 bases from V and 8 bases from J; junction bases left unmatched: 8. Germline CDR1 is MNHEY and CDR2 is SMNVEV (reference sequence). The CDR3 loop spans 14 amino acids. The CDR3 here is CASSLEGANGEAFF. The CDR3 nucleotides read TGTGCCAGCAGTTTAGAGGGGGCGAACGGCGAAGCTTTCTTT.

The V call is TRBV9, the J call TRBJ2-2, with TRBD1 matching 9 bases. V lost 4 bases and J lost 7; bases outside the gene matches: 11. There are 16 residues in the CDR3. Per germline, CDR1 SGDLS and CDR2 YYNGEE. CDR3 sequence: CASSPRTGGRSGELFF. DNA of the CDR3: TGTGCCAGCAGCCCTAGAACAGGGGGCCGGAGCGGGGAGCTGTTTTTT.

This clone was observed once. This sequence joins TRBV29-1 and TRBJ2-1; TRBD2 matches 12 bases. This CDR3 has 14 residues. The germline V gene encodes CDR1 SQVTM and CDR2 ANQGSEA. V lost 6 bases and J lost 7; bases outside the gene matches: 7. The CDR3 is CSVASGRVANEQFF. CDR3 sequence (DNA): TGCAGCGTGGCTAGCGGGAGGGTAGCGAATGAGCAGTTCTTC.

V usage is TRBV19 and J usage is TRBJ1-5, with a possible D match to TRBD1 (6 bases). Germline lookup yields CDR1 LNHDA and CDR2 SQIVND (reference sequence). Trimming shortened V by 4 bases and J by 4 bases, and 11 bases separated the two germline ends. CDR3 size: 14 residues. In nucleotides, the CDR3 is TGTGCCAGTAGTACTGGGACAAGAAATCAGCCCCAGCATTTT. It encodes CASSTGTRNQPQHF.

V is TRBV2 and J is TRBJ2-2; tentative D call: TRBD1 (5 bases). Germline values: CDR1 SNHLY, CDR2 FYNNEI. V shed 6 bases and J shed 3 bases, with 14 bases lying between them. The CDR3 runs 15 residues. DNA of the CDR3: TGTGCCAGCAGACCACCTGACAGAGACACCGGGGAGCTGTTTTTT. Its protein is CASRPPDRDTGELFF.

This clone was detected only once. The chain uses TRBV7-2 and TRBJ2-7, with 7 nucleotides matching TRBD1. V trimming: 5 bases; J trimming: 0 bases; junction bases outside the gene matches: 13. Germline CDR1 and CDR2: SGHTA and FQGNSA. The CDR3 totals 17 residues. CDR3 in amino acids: CASSPLGLTGRSYEQYF. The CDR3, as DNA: TGTGCCAGCAGCCCTCTGGGTTTGACAGGGCGCTCCTACGAGCAGTACTTC.

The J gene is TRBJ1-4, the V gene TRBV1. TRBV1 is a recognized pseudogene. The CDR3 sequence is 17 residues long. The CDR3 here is CTSSQDFRWRDNEKLFF. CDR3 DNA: TGCACCAGCAGCCAAGATTTCCGGTGGCGGGATAATGAAAAACTGTTTTTT.

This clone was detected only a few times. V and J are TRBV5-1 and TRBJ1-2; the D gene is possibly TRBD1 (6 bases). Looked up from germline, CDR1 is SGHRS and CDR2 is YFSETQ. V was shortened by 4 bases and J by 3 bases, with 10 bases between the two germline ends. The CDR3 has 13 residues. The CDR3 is CASSPGQYYGYTF. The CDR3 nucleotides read TGCGCCAGCAGCCCCGGACAGTACTATGGCTACACCTTC.

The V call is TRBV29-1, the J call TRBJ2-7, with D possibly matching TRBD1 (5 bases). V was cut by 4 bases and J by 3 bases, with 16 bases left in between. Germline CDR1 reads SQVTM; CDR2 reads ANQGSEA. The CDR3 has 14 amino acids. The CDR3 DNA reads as TGCAGCGTTGCCCCCGGGCGGCAGGGCTACGAGCAGTACTTC. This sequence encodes CSVAPGRQGYEQYF.

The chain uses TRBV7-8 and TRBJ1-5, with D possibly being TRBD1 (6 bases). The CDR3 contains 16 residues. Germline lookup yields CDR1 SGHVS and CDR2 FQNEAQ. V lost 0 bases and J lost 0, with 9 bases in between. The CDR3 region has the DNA TGTGCCAGCAGCTTAGCGGGACACCTTAGCAATCAGCCCCAGCATTTT. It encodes CASSLAGHLSNQPQHF.

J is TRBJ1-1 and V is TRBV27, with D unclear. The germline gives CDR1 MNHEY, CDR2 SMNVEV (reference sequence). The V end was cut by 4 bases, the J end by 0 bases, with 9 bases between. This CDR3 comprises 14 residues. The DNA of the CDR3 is TGTGCCAGCAGTTGGACTCCAATGAACACTGAAGCTTTCTTT. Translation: CASSWTPMNTEAFF.

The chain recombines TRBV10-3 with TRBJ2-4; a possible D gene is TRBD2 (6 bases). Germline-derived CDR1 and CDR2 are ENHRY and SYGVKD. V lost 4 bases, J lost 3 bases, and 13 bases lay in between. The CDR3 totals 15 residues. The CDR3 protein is CAISVGGLGKNIQYF. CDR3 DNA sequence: TGTGCCATCAGTGTGGGGGGATTGGGCAAAAACATTCAGTACTTC.

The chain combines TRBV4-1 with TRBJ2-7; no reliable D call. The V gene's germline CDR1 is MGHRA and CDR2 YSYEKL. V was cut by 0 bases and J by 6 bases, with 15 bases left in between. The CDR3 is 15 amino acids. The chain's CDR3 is CASSQETNRRGEQYF. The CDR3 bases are TGCGCCAGCAGCCAAGAGACCAATCGGAGAGGCGAGCAGTACTTC.

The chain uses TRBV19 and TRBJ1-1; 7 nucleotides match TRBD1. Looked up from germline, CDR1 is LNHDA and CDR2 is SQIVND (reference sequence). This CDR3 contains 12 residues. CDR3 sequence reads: CATTAGGTEAFF. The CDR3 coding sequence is TGTGCGACTACGGCAGGGGGGACTGAAGCTTTCTTT.

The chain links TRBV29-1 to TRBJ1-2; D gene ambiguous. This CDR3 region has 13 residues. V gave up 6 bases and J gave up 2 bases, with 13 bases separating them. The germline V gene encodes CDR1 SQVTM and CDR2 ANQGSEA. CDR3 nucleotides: TGCAGCGTGCTATTCAGGCCCAACTATGGCTACACCTTC. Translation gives CSVLFRPNYGYTF.